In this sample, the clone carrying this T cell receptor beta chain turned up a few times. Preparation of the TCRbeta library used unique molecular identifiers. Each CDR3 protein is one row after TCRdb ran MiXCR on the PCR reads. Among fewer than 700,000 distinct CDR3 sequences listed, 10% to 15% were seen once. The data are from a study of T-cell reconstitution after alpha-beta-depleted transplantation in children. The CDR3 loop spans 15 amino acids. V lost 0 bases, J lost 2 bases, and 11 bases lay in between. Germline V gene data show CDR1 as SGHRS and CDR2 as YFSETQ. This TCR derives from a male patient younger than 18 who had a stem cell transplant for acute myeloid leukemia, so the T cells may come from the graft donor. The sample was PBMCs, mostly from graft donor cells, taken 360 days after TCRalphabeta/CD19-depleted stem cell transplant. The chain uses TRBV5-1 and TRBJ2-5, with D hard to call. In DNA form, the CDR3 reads TGCGCCAGCAGCTTGGTGTCGACTCGACAAGAGACCCAGTACTTC. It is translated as CASSLVSTRQETQYF. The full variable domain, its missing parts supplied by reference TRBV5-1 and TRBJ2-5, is KAGVTQTPRYLIKTRGQQVTLSCSPISGHRSVSWYQQTPGQGLQFLFEYFSETQRNKGNFPGRFSGRQFSNSRSEMNVSTLELGDSALYLCASSLVSTRQETQYFGPGTRLLVL.